What follows is one TCR beta chain and its context. Its target is unknown. The record originates from a study of lymphopenia after photon versus proton radiotherapy. Findings of the study overall: After the lymphocyte nadir, photon-treated repertoires showed oligoclonal expansion, especially of CD8+ Temra cells. Relative stability marked proton patients; photon patients lost diversity and naive cells. A bigger post-nadir fall in TCR diversity correlated inversely with survival time in deceased patients. Authors raise, but do not show, better survival with proton therapy.

Profiling relied on immunoSEQ multiplex PCR, and the TCRdb table lists in-frame clones only, not all of them. The sample has some 27,000 clones, roughly four fifths seen once. V was clipped by 6 bases and J by 2 bases, with 8 bases between them. CDR3 length equals 12 residues. Germline CDR1 SNHLY, CDR2 FYNNEI. V usage is TRBV2 and J usage is TRBJ2-7; D call uncertain. The clonotype was recovered from a man aged 45-65 years with gastric cancer. This specimen was peripheral blood, taken from a patient treated with photon-based radiotherapy. For the CDR3, the DNA is TGTGCCAGCAGACCTACAGCCTACGAGCAGTACTTC. This encodes CASRPTAYEQYF.